This T cell receptor beta chain was recovered during a study of T-cell memory formation after mild COVID-19. At the level of the study: TCR clusters were largely donor specific. General study findings and limits: Certain responding clones were present in pre-infection memory, suggesting participation of cross-reactive memory. A second wave of clones peaked on day 37, and their SARS-CoV-2 specificity went unconfirmed.

From 5'RACE with constant-segment primers came TCR alpha and TCR beta cDNA libraries that carried sample barcodes and UMIs. TCRdb re-called the 5' RACE reads through MiXCR, storing one row per CDR3 protein. Of around 260,000 distinct CDR3 sequences listed, roughly 16% are singletons. Comments on this clonotype: The antigen is not known.

Germline CDR1 reads SGHRS; CDR2 reads YFSETQ. The V gene end was trimmed by 7 bases and the J gene end by 1 base; junction bases not matched to a gene: 10. This CDR3 spans 16 amino acids. Sequencing was performed on PBMCs or a T cell subset sorted from them (not recorded which). This receptor was identified in a man younger than 35 who had mild COVID-19 (a few samples of this study predate the infection). Cell type and time point are not known. This chain joins TRBV5-1 and TRBJ2-1, with 8 bases identical to TRBD1. The CDR3 protein is CASSPGQAPSYNEQFF. The CDR3, as DNA: TGCGCCAGCTCGCCGGGACAGGCCCCATCCTACAATGAGCAGTTCTTC.